This note documents a single T cell receptor beta chain sequence. Antigen: not known. These data are taken from a study of tumor-infiltrating lymphocytes in primary liver carcinoma. Total RNA and DNA came together from 20-30 mg of bulk tissue without cell sorting. Each individual tumor supplied samples from five separate regions. Tumor samples each held over 90% viable tumor cells. V lost 10 bases and J lost 2, with 24 bases in between. Germline lookup yields CDR1 MNHNS and CDR2 SASEGT. This CDR3 is built from 17 residues. The investigators made TCR beta cDNA from approximately 510 ng total RNA, using a constant-region primer. Slightly modified ARM-PCR with three nested multiplex PCR rounds yielded TCR beta libraries. The first two PCR rounds, around 11 cycles each, used TRBV1-TRBV30 forward primers and a C-beta reverse primer. TCRdb re-derived calls from the multiplex PCR reads in MiXCR, one entry per CDR3 protein. The profile shows 20,000 to 25,000 distinct CDR3 sequences, around 79% of them singletons.

Study-wide results and caveats: With p = 0.039, the top-250-clone fraction in tumors significantly exceeded that in blood.

This clonotype was sampled from a woman between 25 and 40 years old with primary liver carcinoma and hepatitis B virus infection. The V and J genes are TRBV6-1 and TRBJ2-4; a possible D gene is TRBD2 (5 bases). The source material was liver tumor tissue from sampling region 1. Specified subset: tumor region T1, superior pole. Here the CDR3 DNA reads TGTGCCACTGGTGGGCGGAGGCTCCTGGTAACCAAAAACATTCAGTACTTC. It specifies CATGGRRLLVTKNIQYF.